The subject of this entry is one TCR beta chain. The antigen is undetermined. V was shortened by 3 bases and J by 16 bases, with 10 bases between the two germline ends. The CDR3 is 11 residues long. The sample originates from a study of T cells in Graves' hyperthyroidism and ophthalmopathy. Broader study findings: Blood also showed most of the thyroid clonotypes that were expanded above 0.001.

Amplification targeted TCR beta CDR3 regions from RNA transcripts. HTBI primers drove first-round RT-PCR of the TCR CDR3. TCRdb fed the multiplex PCR reads into MiXCR, producing one record per CDR3 protein. The sample records 540,000 or so distinct CDR3 sequences, roughly 46% being singletons. The V and J genes are TRBV12-3 or TRBV12-4 and TRBJ1-6; no firm D call. This TCR was sampled from an adult woman with Graves' disease, either hyperthyroidism or ophthalmopathy (not recorded which). Sample: peripheral blood or thyroid tissue (not recorded which). In DNA form, the CDR3 reads TGTGCCAGCAGTTTGGACTTCGATCTCCACTTT. This codes for CASSLDFDLHF.